A single sample gave rise to the 18 T cell receptor beta chains below, sequenced in a study of neoadjuvant anti-PD-1 for oral cavity cancer (dated by TCRdb to 2020 to 2023). Receptors were amplified or captured by the immunoSEQ multiplex PCR assay. The clones in this table, taken by TCRdb from immuneACCESS, are in-frame only. Not every clone is retained; where verified, under half of the shortfall comes from an unresolved V gene, and the cause of the rest is unknown. The sample profile shows about 12,000 clones; around two thirds of them were found once. The ten top clones hold around 2.5% of the sample. In light of the paper, this sample's time point label describes: before neoadjuvant nivolumab. The source was PBMCs, collected before nivolumab (anti-PD-1) treatment. These TCRs come from a person between 35 and 79 years old with oral cavity squamous cell carcinoma.

The chain links TRBV5-1 to TRBJ2-2, with 10 bases matching TRBD2. Germline V lookup: CDR1 SGHRS, CDR2 YFSETQ. This CDR3 contains 15 residues. V shed 6 bases and J 1 base; nucleotides not matched to a gene: 3. CDR3 nucleotide sequence: TGCGCCAGCAACCGACTAGCGGGGAACACCGGGGAGCTGTTTTTT. This sequence encodes CASNRLAGNTGELFF.

The chain uses TRBV7-7 and TRBJ2-1; D is perhaps TRBD2 (5 bases). CDR1 and CDR2 (germline): SSHAT, FNYEAQ (reference sequence). This CDR3 is built from 15 residues. Trimming pared 1 base from V and 5 bases from J, leaving 12 bases between. The CDR3 loop is CASSLGTGWDNEQFF. DNA of the CDR3: TGTGCCAGCAGCTTAGGTACGGGGTGGGACAATGAGCAGTTCTTC.

The chain has TRBV28 and TRBJ2-6; a possible D gene is TRBD1 (6 bases). There are 16 residues in the CDR3. V was cut by 10 bases and J by 12 bases, with 28 bases left in between. CDR1 and CDR2 from the germline V gene are MDHEN and SYDVKM. The CDR3: CATATPLKDSSTVLTF. The DNA of the CDR3 is TGTGCCACCGCTACGCCCCTTAAGGACAGCTCTACCGTCCTGACTTTC.

This clone came up a few times. V gene TRBV19 combines with J gene TRBJ1-4; the D is unclear. The V gene's germline CDR1 is LNHDA and CDR2 SQIVND (reference sequence). The CDR3 runs 14 residues. The ends were cut back, 8 bases at V and 10 bases at J, with 20 bases in the middle. CDR3 region: CASALGLPEGKLFF. CDR3 DNA: TGTGCCAGTGCCCTGGGCCTCCCGGAGGGAAAACTGTTTTTT.

V is TRBV5-4 and J is TRBJ2-2; D possibly corresponds to TRBD2 (6 bases). Trimming cost V 4 bases and J 4 bases, with 14 bases left between them. The length of the CDR3 is 15 residues. Germline-derived CDR1 and CDR2 are SGHNT and YYREEE (reference sequence). DNA for the CDR3: TGTGCCAGCAGCCGTTATAGCGGACCCACCGGGGAGCTGTTTTTT. This encodes CASSRYSGPTGELFF.

This clone was counted only a few times. The V call is TRBV19, the J call TRBJ1-3; the D is unclear. This CDR3 has 17 residues. V was cut by 3 bases and J by 0 bases, with 15 bases left in between. Germline CDR1 is LNHDA and CDR2 is SQIVND (reference sequence). The CDR3, as DNA: TGTGCCAGTAGTATTGTAGGTCGGGGAGCCTCTGGAAACACCATATATTTT. Translated, it gives CASSIVGRGASGNTIYF. Looking up the rest from reference TRBV19 and TRBJ1-3 gives the full variable domain: DGGITQSPKYLFRKEGQNVTLSCEQNLNHDAMYWYRQDPGQGLRLIYYSQIVNDFQKGDIAEGYSVSREKKESFPLTVTSAQKNPTAFYLCASSIVGRGASGNTIYFGEGSWLTVV.

The chain links TRBV28 to TRBJ1-6, with 8 bases matching TRBD1. CDR3 length: 16 residues. J was trimmed by 2 bases and V by 4 bases; bases with no gene match: 4. From germline, CDR1 is MDHEN and CDR2 SYDVKM. The CDR3 here is CASSSGGAPYNSPLHF. The DNA of the CDR3 is TGTGCCAGCAGTTCAGGGGGCGCCCCCTATAATTCACCCCTCCACTTT.

This rearrangement joins TRBV27 to TRBJ2-2, with D possibly being TRBD2 (6 bases). The CDR3 length is 13 residues. Trimming left V 4 bases short and J 6 bases short, with 9 bases between. Germline loops: CDR1 MNHEY, CDR2 SMNVEV (reference sequence). This chain's CDR3 is CASSSRLAGELFF. The CDR3 DNA follows: TGTGCCAGCAGTTCCAGACTAGCCGGGGAGCTGTTTTTT.

V and J are TRBV28 and TRBJ2-7; D is ambiguous. Germline V CDR1 and CDR2: MDHEN, SYDVKM. The V end lost 4 bases, the J end lost 3 bases, and 19 bases lay between the germline ends. The CDR3 is made up of 16 amino acids. CDR3: CASSSSGAGDFYEQYF. The CDR3 DNA is TGTGCCAGCAGTTCTTCTGGAGCCGGTGACTTCTACGAGCAGTACTTC.

This sequence joins TRBV30 and TRBJ2-1; D not certain. The CDR3 sequence is 14 residues long. V was cut by 1 base and J by 7 bases, with 14 bases left in between. Germline V gene data show CDR1 as GTSNPN and CDR2 as SVGIG (reference sequence). The CDR3 DNA sequence: TGTGCCTGGAGTGGGGCCAAGGTAGGGAATGAGCAGTTCTTC. This gives the protein CAWSGAKVGNEQFF.

The chain combines TRBV5-1 with TRBJ2-7; 10 positions match TRBD2. Germline V gene sequence: CDR1 SGHRS, CDR2 YFSETQ. Trimming at V came to 0 bases and at J to 1 base, leaving 7 bases not matched to a gene. The CDR3 runs to 17 residues. In DNA form, the CDR3 reads TGCGCCAGCAGCTTGGCCGCCGCTAGCGGGGGATCCTACGAGCAGTACTTC. Protein sequence: CASSLAAASGGSYEQYF.

This clone was counted only a few times. In nucleotides, the CDR3 is TGTGCCAGCACACGTTCGGGAGAAGCTTTCTTT. It encodes CASTRSGEAFF. V gene TRBV5-4 combines with J gene TRBJ1-1; D is undetermined. This CDR3 is built from 11 residues. From germline, CDR1 is SGHNT and CDR2 YYREEE (reference sequence). Trimming pared 6 bases from V and 8 bases from J, leaving 11 bases between.

The chain recombines TRBV11-2 with TRBJ2-1; weak D call: TRBD1 (5 bases). CDR1 SGHAT and CDR2 FQNNGV come from the germline V gene. This CDR3 spans 12 amino acids. V dropped 7 bases and J dropped 8 bases, with 12 bases sitting between them. The CDR3 DNA sequence: TGTGCCAGCAATATAGCCAGGGATGAGCAGTTCTTC. This translates into CASNIARDEQFF.

This chain links TRBV12-5 with TRBJ2-5; 7 nucleotides agree with TRBD2. V was pared by 6 bases and J by 0 bases, with 1 base of the junction left unmatched. Per the germline V gene, CDR1 is LGHNT and CDR2 is FRNRAP. CDR3 length: 13 residues. CDR3 coding DNA: TGTGCTAGTGGGCGGGGGAACCAAGAGACCCAGTACTTC. Protein product: CASGRGNQETQYF.

This chain joins TRBV29-1 and TRBJ1-2, with TRBD1 matching 10 bases. The CDR3 consists of 13 residues. V lost 3 bases to trimming and J lost 10 bases; unmatched junction nucleotides: 8. CDR1 SQVTM and CDR2 ANQGSEA come from the germline V gene. CDR3 region: CSVDAPGTGVYTF. The CDR3 coding sequence is TGCAGCGTTGACGCTCCAGGGACAGGGGTCTACACCTTC.

This chain joins TRBV15 and TRBJ2-1, with D tentatively TRBD1 or TRBD2 (6 bases each). Trimming left V 0 bases short and J 5 bases short, with 20 bases between. Germline lookup yields CDR1 LNHNV and CDR2 YYDKDF (reference sequence). This CDR3 has 18 amino acids. CDR3: CATSRDQGGLGENNEQFF. The CDR3 coding sequence is TGTGCCACCAGCAGAGATCAAGGGGGGCTGGGGGAAAACAATGAGCAGTTCTTC.

This chain joins TRBV20-1 and TRBJ1-4, with 8 bases identical to TRBD1. Germline V gene sequence: CDR1 DFQATT, CDR2 SNEGSKA (reference sequence). V was pared by 6 bases and J by 17 bases, with 11 bases of the junction left unmatched. CDR3 length: 11 amino acids. The CDR3 spells CSARSGTGDFF. The DNA of the CDR3 is TGCAGTGCGAGATCCGGGACAGGAGATTTTTTT.

In this sample, this clone turned up a few times. The genes are TRBV28 and TRBJ2-7; D is undetermined. Per germline, CDR1 MDHEN and CDR2 SYDVKM. The CDR3 runs to 14 residues. V gave up 3 bases and J gave up 2 bases, with 11 bases separating them. CDR3 in DNA: TGTGCCAGCAGTTTCATGGCGGCACCCTACGAGCAGTACTTC. Protein: CASSFMAAPYEQYF. The full variable domain, in which reference TRBV28 and TRBJ2-7 provide the parts outside the CDR3, is DVKVTQSSRYLVKRTGEKVFLECVQDMDHENMFWYRQDPGLGLRLIYFSYDVKMKEKGDIPEGYSVSREKKERFSLILESASTNQTSMYLCASSFMAAPYEQYFGPGTRLTVT.